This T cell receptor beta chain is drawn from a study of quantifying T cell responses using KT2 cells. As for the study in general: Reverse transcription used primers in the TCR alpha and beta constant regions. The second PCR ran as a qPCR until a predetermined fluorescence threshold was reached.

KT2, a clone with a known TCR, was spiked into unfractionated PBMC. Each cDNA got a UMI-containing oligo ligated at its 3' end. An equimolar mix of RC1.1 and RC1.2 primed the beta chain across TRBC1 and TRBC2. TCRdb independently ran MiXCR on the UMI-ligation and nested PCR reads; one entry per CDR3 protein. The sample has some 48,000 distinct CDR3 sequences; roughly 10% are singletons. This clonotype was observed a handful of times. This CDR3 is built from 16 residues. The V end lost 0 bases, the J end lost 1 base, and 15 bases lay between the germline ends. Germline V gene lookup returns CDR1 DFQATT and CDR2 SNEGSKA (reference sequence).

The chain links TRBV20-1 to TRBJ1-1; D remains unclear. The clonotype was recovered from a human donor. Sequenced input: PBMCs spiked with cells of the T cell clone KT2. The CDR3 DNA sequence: TGCAGTGCTAGAGATCTGAGTGGCCGGTGGAACACTGAAGCTTTCTTT. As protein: CSARDLSGRWNTEAFF.